This T cell receptor beta chain came from a study of blood T cell repertoires in COVID-19. Study overall: Sites in the United States, Italy and Spain provided acute and convalescent COVID-19 samples.

With 1 base removed from V and 3 bases from J, the gap between germline ends came to 13 bases. This CDR3 region has 15 residues. The germline CDR1 and CDR2 sequences are SGHTA and FQGNSA. In the original processing: Counts of nucleated cells, estimated from reference gene primer amplification, were obtained. Clones were read by immunoSEQ multiplex PCR, and TCRdb kept only the in-frame ones, dropping some. V and J calls plus clone size are reproduced from that table; the DNA served to infer D and trimming. The table shows around 260,000 clones, with 85% occurring only once. The origin of this receptor is a human donor in a cohort sampled during active COVID-19. The sequenced material came from peripheral blood. The chain carries TRBV7-2 and TRBJ2-7; perhaps TRBD1 as D (6 bases). In DNA form, the CDR3 reads TGTGCCAGCAGCTTAGGGACGGGACAAGGCTACGAGCAGTACTTC. Its translation: CASSLGTGQGYEQYF.